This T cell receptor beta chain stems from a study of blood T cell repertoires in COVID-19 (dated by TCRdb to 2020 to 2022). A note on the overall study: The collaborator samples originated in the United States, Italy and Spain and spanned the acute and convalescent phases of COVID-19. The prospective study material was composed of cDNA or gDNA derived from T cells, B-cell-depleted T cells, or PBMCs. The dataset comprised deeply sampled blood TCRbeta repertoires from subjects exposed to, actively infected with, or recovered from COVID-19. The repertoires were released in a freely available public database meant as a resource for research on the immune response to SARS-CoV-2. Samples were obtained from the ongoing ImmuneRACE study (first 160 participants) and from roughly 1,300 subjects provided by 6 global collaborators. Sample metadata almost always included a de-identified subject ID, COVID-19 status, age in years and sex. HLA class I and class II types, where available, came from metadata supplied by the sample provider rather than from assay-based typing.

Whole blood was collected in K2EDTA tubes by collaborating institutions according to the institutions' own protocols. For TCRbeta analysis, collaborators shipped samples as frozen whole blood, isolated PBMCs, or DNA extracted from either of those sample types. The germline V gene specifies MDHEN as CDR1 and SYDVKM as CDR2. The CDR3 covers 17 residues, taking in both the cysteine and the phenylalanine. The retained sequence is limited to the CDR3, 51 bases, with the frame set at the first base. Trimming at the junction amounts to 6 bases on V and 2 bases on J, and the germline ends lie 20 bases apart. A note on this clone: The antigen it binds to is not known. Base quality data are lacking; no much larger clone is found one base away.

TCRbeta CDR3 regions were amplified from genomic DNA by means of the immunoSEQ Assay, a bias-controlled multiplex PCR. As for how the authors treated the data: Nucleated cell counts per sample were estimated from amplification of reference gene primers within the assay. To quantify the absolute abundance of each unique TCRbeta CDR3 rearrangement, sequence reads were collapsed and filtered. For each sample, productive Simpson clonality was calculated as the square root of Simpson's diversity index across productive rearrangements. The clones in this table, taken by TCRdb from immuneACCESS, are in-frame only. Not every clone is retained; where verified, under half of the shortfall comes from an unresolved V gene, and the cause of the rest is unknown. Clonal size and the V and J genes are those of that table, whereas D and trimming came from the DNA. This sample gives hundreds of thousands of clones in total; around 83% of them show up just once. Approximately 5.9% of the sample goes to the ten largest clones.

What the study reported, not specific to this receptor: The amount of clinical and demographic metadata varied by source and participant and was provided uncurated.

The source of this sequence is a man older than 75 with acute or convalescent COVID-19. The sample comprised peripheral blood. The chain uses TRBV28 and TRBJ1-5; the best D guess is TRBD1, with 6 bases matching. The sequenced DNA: TGTGCCAGCAGCCTCCAGGGGCCGCGACAAGGCAATCAGCCCCAGCATTTT. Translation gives CASSLQGPRQGNQPQHF.